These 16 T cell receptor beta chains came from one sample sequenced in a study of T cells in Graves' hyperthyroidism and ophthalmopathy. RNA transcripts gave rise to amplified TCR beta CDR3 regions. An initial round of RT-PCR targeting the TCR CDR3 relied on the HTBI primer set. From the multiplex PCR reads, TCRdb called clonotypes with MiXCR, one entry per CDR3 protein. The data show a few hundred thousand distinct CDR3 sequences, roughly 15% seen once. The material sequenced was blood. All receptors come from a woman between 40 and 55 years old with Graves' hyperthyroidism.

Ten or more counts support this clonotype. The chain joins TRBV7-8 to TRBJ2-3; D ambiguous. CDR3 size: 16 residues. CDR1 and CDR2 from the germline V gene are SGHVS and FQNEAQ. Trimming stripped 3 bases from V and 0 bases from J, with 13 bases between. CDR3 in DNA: TGTGCCAGCAGCTTTATCTCGAGCGCAAGCACAGATACGCAGTATTTT. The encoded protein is CASSFISSASTDTQYF. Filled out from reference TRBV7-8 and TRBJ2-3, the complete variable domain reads GAGVSQSPRYKVAKRGQDVALRCDPISGHVSLFWYQQALGQGPEFLTYFQNEAQLDKSGLPSDRFFAERPEGSVSTLKIQRTQQEDSAVYLCASSFISSASTDTQYFGPGTRLTVL.

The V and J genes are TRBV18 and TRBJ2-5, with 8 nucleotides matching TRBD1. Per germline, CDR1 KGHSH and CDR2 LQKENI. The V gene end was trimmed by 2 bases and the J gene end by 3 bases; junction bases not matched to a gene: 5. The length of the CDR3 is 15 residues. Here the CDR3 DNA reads TGTGCCAGCTCACCAGGACAGGGAAGGGAAGAGACCCAGTACTTC. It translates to CASSPGQGREETQYF. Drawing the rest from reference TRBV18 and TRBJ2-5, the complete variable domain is NAGVMQNPRHLVRRRGQEARLRCSPMKGHSHVYWYRQLPEEGLKFMVYLQKENIIDESGMPKERFSAEFPKEGPSILRIQQVVRGDSAAYFCASSPGQGREETQYFGPGTRLLVL.

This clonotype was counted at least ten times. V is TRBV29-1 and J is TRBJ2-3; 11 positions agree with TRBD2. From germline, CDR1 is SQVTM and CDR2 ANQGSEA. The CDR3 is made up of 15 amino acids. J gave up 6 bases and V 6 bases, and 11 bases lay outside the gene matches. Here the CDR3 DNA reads TGCAGCGTAGCAAGCCCGGGACTAGCGGACGATACGCAGTATTTT. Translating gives CSVASPGLADDTQYF.

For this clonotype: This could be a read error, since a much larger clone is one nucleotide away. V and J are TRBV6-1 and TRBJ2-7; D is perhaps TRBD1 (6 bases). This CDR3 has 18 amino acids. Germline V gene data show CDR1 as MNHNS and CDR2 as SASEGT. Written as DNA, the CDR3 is TGTGCCAGCAGTGAAGCGCAATGGGGACCCAGGGGAACCTACAAGCAGTACTTC. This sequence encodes CASSEAQWGPRGTYKQYF.

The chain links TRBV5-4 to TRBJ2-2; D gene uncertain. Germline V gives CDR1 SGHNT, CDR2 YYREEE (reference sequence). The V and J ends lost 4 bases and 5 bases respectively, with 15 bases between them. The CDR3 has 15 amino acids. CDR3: CASSEEPWGTGELFF. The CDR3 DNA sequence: TGTGCCAGCAGCGAGGAACCCTGGGGTACCGGGGAGCTGTTTTTT.

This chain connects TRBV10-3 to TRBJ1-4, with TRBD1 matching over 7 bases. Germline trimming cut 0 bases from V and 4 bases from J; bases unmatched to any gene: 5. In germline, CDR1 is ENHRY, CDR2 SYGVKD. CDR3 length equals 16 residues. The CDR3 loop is CAISESRQGFNEKLFF. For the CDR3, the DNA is TGTGCCATCAGTGAGTCACGACAGGGTTTTAATGAAAAACTGTTTTTT.

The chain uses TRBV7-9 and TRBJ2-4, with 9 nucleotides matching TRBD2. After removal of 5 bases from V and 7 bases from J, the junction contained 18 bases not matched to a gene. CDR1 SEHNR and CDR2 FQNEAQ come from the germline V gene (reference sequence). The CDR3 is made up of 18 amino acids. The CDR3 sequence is CASSPPVGAGGPSNIQYF. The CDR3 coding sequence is TGTGCCAGCAGCCCCCCGGTGGGGGCGGGAGGGCCTAGTAACATTCAGTACTTC.

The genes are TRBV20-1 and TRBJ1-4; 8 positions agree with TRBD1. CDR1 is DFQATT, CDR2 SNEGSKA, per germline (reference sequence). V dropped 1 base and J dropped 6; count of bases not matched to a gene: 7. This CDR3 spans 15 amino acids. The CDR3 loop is CSARAWTGKDEKLFF. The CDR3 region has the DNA TGCAGTGCTAGAGCTTGGACAGGGAAGGATGAAAAACTGTTTTTT.

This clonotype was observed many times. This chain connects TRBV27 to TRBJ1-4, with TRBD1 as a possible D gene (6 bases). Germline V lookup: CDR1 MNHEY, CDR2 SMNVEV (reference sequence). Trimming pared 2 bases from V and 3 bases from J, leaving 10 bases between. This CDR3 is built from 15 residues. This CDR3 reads CASSLNGQSNEKLFF. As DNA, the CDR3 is TGTGCCAGCAGTTTAAATGGACAGTCTAATGAAAAACTGTTTTTT.

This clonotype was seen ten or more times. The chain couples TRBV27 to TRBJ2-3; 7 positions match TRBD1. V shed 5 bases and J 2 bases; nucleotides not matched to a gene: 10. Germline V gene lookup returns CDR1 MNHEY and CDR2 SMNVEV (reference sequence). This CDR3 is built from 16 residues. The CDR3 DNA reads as TGTGCCAGCAGTACCAGGGACAGCTACCTCACAGATACGCAGTATTTT. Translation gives CASSTRDSYLTDTQYF.

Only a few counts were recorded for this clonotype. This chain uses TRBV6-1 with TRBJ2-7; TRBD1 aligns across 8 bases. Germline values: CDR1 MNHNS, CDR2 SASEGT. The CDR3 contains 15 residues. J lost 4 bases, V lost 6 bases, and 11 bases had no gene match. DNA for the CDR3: TGTGCCAGCAGCACCCTCGGACAGGGTGGGTACGAGCAGTACTTC. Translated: CASSTLGQGGYEQYF.

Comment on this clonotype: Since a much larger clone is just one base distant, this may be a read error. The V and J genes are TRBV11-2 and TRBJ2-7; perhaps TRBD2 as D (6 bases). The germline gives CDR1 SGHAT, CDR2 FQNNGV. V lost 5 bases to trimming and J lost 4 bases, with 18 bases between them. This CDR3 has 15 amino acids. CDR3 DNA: TGTGCCAGCAGCCGAACGGACGGGGGAGGTTACGAGCAGTACTTC. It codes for CASSRTDGGGYEQYF.

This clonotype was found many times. The CDR3 reads CASSSGISGNTIYF. The CDR3 DNA follows: TGTGCCAGCAGTTCGGGGATCTCTGGAAACACCATATATTTT. V and J are TRBV2 and TRBJ1-3; no clear D gene. The CDR3 totals 14 residues. The germline CDR1 and CDR2 sequences are SNHLY and FYNNEI. Trimming took 5 bases from V and 0 from J, leaving 8 bases between them. The entire variable domain, with the rest obtained from reference TRBV2 and TRBJ1-3, is as follows: EPEVTQTPSHQVTQMGQEVILRCVPISNHLYFYWYRQILGQKVEFLVSFYNNEISEKSEIFDDQFSVERPDGSNFTLKIRSTKLEDSAMYFCASSSGISGNTIYFGEGSWLTVV.

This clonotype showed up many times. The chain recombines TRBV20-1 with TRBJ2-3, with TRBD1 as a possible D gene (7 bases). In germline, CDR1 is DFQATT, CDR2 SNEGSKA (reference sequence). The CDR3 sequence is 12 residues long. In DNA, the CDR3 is TGCAGGGCGGGACAGAACACAGATACGCAGTATTTT. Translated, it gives CRAGQNTDTQYF.

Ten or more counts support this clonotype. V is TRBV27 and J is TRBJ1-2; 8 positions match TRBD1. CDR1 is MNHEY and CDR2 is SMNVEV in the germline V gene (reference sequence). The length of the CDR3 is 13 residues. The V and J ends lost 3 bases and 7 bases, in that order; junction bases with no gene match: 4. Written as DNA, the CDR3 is TGTGCCAGCAGTTTTCAGGGGGCGGGTGGCTACACCTTC. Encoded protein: CASSFQGAGGYTF.

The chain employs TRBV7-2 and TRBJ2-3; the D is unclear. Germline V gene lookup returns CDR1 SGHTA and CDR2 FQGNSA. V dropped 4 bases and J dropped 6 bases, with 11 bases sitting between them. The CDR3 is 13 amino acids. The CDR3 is CASSSLLEDTQYF. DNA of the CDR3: TGTGCCAGCAGCTCGCTTCTAGAGGATACGCAGTATTTT.